This T cell receptor beta chain derives from a study of human T cells and chemical hapten exposure. Points from the study as a whole: A positive correlation with patch test score was shown by PT1 expanded TCR counts.

Stated time point: patch test 3, about 24 weeks after DPC sensitization. Treatment defined: therapeutic diphenylcyclopropenone sensitization with weekly scalp DPC. TCRdb re-derived calls from the RACE reads in MiXCR, one entry per CDR3 protein. The sample consists of just over 95,000 distinct CDR3 sequences, roughly a quarter of them appearing once. A few counts support this clonotype. Antigen unknown. Trimming stripped 2 bases from V and 1 base from J, with 17 bases between. Germline-derived CDR1 and CDR2 are DFQATT and SNEGSKA (reference sequence). This CDR3 is 16 amino acids long. The receptor was isolated from a middle-aged man with alopecia areata. Some clones in this sample may be carry-over from other donors' samples. The source was whole blood, collected in connection with sensitization to the hapten diphenylcyclopropenone (DPC). The chain joins TRBV20-1 to TRBJ1-1; the D gene is possibly TRBD1 (6 bases). This chain's CDR3 is CSARTPRQGRNTEAFF. In DNA, the CDR3 is TGCAGTGCTAGAACCCCGAGGCAGGGGAGGAACACTGAAGCTTTCTTT.